The T cell receptor beta chain under discussion was sequenced for a study of T cells after yellow fever vaccination. Overall study findings and caveats: Clonotypes shared by both compartments, CD4 and CD8, made up a small share. Peaking faster, on day 5 versus 15, the secondary response was nonetheless weaker.

The ends lost 6 bases at V and 2 bases at J; junction bases unmatched: 3. Germline V lookup: CDR1 MGHDK, CDR2 SYGVNS. The CDR3 is 13 residues long. This clonotype has a handful of counts. Its target is not known. 5'RACE template switching added a universal primer site and UMIs to TCR cDNA. TCRdb independently ran MiXCR on the 5' RACE reads; one entry per CDR3 protein. The table includes 450,000 to 650,000 distinct CDR3 sequences, approximately 12% detected once. This TCR derives from a young man who received the YFV17D yellow fever vaccine. This sequence joins TRBV25-1 and TRBJ2-5; TRBD1 matches at 7 bases. Source: PBMCs, taken on the day of the yellow fever booster vaccination. The CDR3 reads CASRRQGQETQYF. The DNA of the CDR3 is TGTGCCAGCAGGAGACAGGGACAAGAGACCCAGTACTTC.